These T cell receptor beta chains were read from a single sample in a study of beta chain features in type 1 diabetes. Profiled with immunoSEQ multiplex PCR; TCRdb holds only in-frame clones, not every one. Counted here are about 160,000 clones, 6.5% to 10% occurring once; the ten biggest clones make up 0.45% to 0.55%. Sequencing was done on a sample of central memory CD4+ T cells from blood. The receptors derive from a woman under 30 with type 1 diabetes. Both conserved end residues are part of each CDR3. D genes are given only for firm matches. Expanded clones are given a class, and other clones once, few, many or no size at all.

v_gene: TRBV7-8
abundance: few
j_gene: TRBJ1-4
d_gene: .
len: 11
CDR3aa: CASSTEEKLFF
CDR3nt: TGTGCCAGCAGCACAGAGGAAAAACTGTTTTTT

v_gene: TRBV7-9
abundance: few
j_gene: TRBJ1-5
d_gene: TRBD1
len: 14
CDR3aa: CASSPGTGFQPQHF
CDR3nt: TGTGCCAGCAGCCCCGGGACAGGGTTTCAGCCCCAGCATTTT

v_gene: TRBV5-6
abundance: .
j_gene: TRBJ1-1
d_gene: TRBD1
len: 15
CDR3aa: CASNTPGDRDTEAFF
CDR3nt: TGTGCCAGCAACACGCCTGGGGACAGGGACACTGAAGCTTTCTTT

v_gene: TRBV30
abundance: .
j_gene: TRBJ2-1
d_gene: TRBD2
len: 15
CDR3aa: CAWSVGGSDYNEQFF
CDR3nt: TGTGCCTGGAGTGTGGGCGGGAGTGACTACAATGAGCAGTTCTTC

v_gene: TRBV9
abundance: .
j_gene: TRBJ2-2
d_gene: .
len: 15
CDR3aa: CASSVGQANTGELFF
CDR3nt: TGTGCCAGCAGCGTAGGACAAGCGAACACCGGGGAGCTGTTTTTT

v_gene: TRBV7-2
abundance: many
j_gene: TRBJ2-7
d_gene: TRBD1
len: 14
CDR3aa: CASSLVTGTNEQYF
CDR3nt: TGTGCCAGCAGCTTAGTGACAGGGACCAACGAGCAGTACTTC

v_gene: TRBV4-2
abundance: .
j_gene: TRBJ2-7
d_gene: .
len: 15
CDR3aa: CASSQDSQSDYEQYF
CDR3nt: TGTGCCAGCAGCCAAGATTCCCAGAGCGACTACGAGCAGTACTTC

v_gene: TRBV11-2
abundance: few
j_gene: TRBJ2-3
d_gene: TRBD2
len: 16
CDR3aa: CASSLATSGGQDTQYF
CDR3nt: TGTGCCAGCAGCTTGGCGACTAGCGGGGGGCAAGATACGCAGTATTTT

v_gene: TRBV19
abundance: .
j_gene: TRBJ1-1
d_gene: .
len: 16
CDR3aa: CASSIAAGIMNTEAFF
CDR3nt: TGTGCCAGTAGTATCGCGGCAGGGATCATGAACACTGAAGCTTTCTTT

v_gene: TRBV4-3
abundance: .
j_gene: TRBJ2-6
d_gene: TRBD1
len: 16
CDR3aa: CASSHNRGAGANVLTF
CDR3nt: TGCGCCAGCAGCCATAACAGGGGGGCTGGGGCCAACGTCCTGACTTTC

v_gene: TRBV9
abundance: .
j_gene: TRBJ2-6
d_gene: .
len: 18
CDR3aa: CASSVREGGFSGANVLTF
CDR3nt: TGTGCCAGCAGCGTAAGGGAGGGGGGTTTCTCTGGGGCCAACGTCCTGACTTTC

v_gene: TRBV28
abundance: .
j_gene: TRBJ1-3
d_gene: .
len: 17
CDR3aa: CASSLQRGGPSGNTIYF
CDR3nt: TGTGCCAGCAGCCTTCAACGGGGGGGCCCCTCTGGAAACACCATATATTTT

v_gene: TRBV5-6
abundance: many
j_gene: TRBJ2-3
d_gene: TRBD2
len: 15
CDR3aa: CASSLTSGRTDTQYF
CDR3nt: TGTGCCAGCAGCCTGACTAGCGGTCGCACAGATACGCAGTATTTT

v_gene: TRBV4-1
abundance: few
j_gene: TRBJ2-1
d_gene: TRBD2
len: 17
CDR3aa: CASSQPSGRGVGNEQFF
CDR3nt: TGCGCCAGCAGCCAGCCAAGCGGGAGGGGAGTAGGGAATGAGCAGTTCTTC

v_gene: TRBV19
abundance: .
j_gene: TRBJ2-4
d_gene: .
len: 13
CDR3aa: CASQRADTDIQYF
CDR3nt: TGTGCCAGCCAGAGGGCAGATACGGACATTCAGTACTTC

v_gene: TRBV19
abundance: .
j_gene: TRBJ2-7
d_gene: .
len: 15
CDR3aa: CASSIGQVSSYEQYF
CDR3nt: TGTGCCAGTAGTATTGGGCAGGTTAGCTCCTACGAGCAGTACTTC

v_gene: TRBV5-4
abundance: .
j_gene: TRBJ2-3
d_gene: TRBD2
len: 16
CDR3aa: CASRRDFGGRADTQYF
CDR3nt: TGTGCCAGCAGGCGGGACTTTGGCGGGAGGGCAGATACGCAGTATTTT

v_gene: TRBV7-2
abundance: .
j_gene: TRBJ2-1
d_gene: .
len: 13
CDR3aa: CASSRESGNEQFF
CDR3nt: TGTGCCAGCAGCCGGGAGAGTGGGAATGAGCAGTTCTTC

v_gene: TRBV9
abundance: few
j_gene: TRBJ2-1
d_gene: .
len: 15
CDR3aa: CASSVAPGWGDEQFF
CDR3nt: TGTGCCAGCAGCGTAGCCCCAGGCTGGGGCGATGAGCAGTTCTTC

v_gene: TRBV7-2
abundance: .
j_gene: TRBJ1-2
d_gene: TRBD1
len: 15
CDR3aa: CASSLAGQGARGYTF
CDR3nt: TGTGCCAGCAGCTTAGCAGGGCAGGGGGCACGTGGCTACACCTTC

v_gene: TRBV19
abundance: .
j_gene: TRBJ1-2
d_gene: .
len: 11
CDR3aa: CASSTGFGYTF
CDR3nt: TGTGCCAGTAGTACGGGTTTTGGCTACACCTTC

v_gene: TRBV28
abundance: few
j_gene: TRBJ2-5
d_gene: .
len: 12
CDR3aa: CASRKPDRGQYF
CDR3nt: TGTGCCAGCAGAAAGCCTGATCGTGGCCAGTACTTC

v_gene: TRBV5-4
abundance: .
j_gene: TRBJ2-3
d_gene: TRBD2
len: 17
CDR3aa: CASSLPLAGASTDTQYF
CDR3nt: TGTGCCAGCAGCTTGCCCTTAGCGGGGGCTAGCACAGATACGCAGTATTTT

v_gene: TRBV10-3
abundance: .
j_gene: TRBJ2-2
d_gene: .
len: 14
CDR3aa: CAISGRENTGELFF
CDR3nt: TGTGCCATCAGTGGGAGGGAGAACACCGGGGAGCTGTTTTTT

v_gene: TRBV30
abundance: few
j_gene: TRBJ2-7
d_gene: TRBD2
len: 14
CDR3aa: CAWRTLAGGIEQYF
CDR3nt: TGTGCCTGGAGAACCCTTGCGGGAGGGATCGAGCAGTACTTC

v_gene: TRBV5-1
abundance: .
j_gene: TRBJ2-7
d_gene: TRBD2
len: 16
CDR3aa: CASSVSSGGAIYEQYF
CDR3nt: TGCGCCAGCAGCGTATCTAGCGGGGGGGCCATCTACGAGCAGTACTTC

v_gene: TRBV6-6
abundance: .
j_gene: TRBJ1-5
d_gene: .
len: 14
CDR3aa: CASKVGAGDQPQHF
CDR3nt: TGTGCCAGCAAGGTGGGGGCAGGGGATCAGCCCCAGCATTTT

v_gene: TRBV19
abundance: .
j_gene: TRBJ2-4
d_gene: .
len: 16
CDR3aa: CASSAGTAPAKNIQYF
CDR3nt: TGTGCCAGTAGTGCTGGGACTGCCCCAGCCAAAAACATTCAGTACTTC

v_gene: TRBV9
abundance: few
j_gene: TRBJ2-5
d_gene: TRBD1
len: 13
CDR3aa: CASSQGQVGDQYF
CDR3nt: TGTGCCAGCAGCCAGGGACAGGTGGGGGACCAGTACTTC

v_gene: TRBV7-8
abundance: many
j_gene: TRBJ2-7
d_gene: TRBD2
len: 16
CDR3aa: CASSLRGGTSAYEQYF
CDR3nt: TGTGCCAGCAGCTTACGCGGTGGGACTAGCGCCTACGAGCAGTACTTC

v_gene: TRBV6-5
abundance: .
j_gene: TRBJ2-7
d_gene: TRBD2
len: 15
CDR3aa: CASSYTREDLYEQYF
CDR3nt: TGTGCCAGCAGTTACACGCGGGAGGACCTCTACGAGCAGTACTTC

v_gene: TRBV19
abundance: .
j_gene: TRBJ1-1
d_gene: .
len: 16
CDR3aa: CASSVGFRGEDTEAFF
CDR3nt: TGTGCCAGTAGCGTCGGATTTCGGGGGGAAGACACTGAAGCTTTCTTT

v_gene: TRBV11-2
abundance: .
j_gene: TRBJ2-4
d_gene: TRBD1
len: 15
CDR3aa: CASSSRQGNFDIQYF
CDR3nt: TGTGCCAGCAGCTCCAGACAGGGCAATTTTGACATTCAGTACTTC

v_gene: TRBV6-1
abundance: .
j_gene: TRBJ1-2
d_gene: TRBD1
len: 16
CDR3aa: CASSDLGQGAVNGYTF
CDR3nt: TGTGCCAGCAGTGACCTCGGACAGGGGGCGGTCAATGGCTACACCTTC

v_gene: TRBV14
abundance: .
j_gene: TRBJ1-4
d_gene: .
len: 14
CDR3aa: CASSQDRRVEKLFF
CDR3nt: TGTGCCAGCAGCCAAGATCGACGGGTTGAAAAACTGTTTTTT

v_gene: TRBV4-3
abundance: .
j_gene: TRBJ2-2
d_gene: TRBD2
len: 13
CDR3aa: CASGRGYTGELFF
CDR3nt: TGCGCCAGCGGGAGGGGTTACACCGGGGAGCTGTTTTTT

v_gene: TRBV5-1
abundance: .
j_gene: TRBJ1-4
d_gene: TRBD1
len: 15
CDR3aa: CASRLPGQGDEKLFF
CDR3nt: TGCGCCAGCAGGCTACCGGGACAGGGAGATGAAAAACTGTTTTTT

v_gene: TRBV5-1
abundance: few
j_gene: TRBJ1-2
d_gene: TRBD1
len: 14
CDR3aa: CASKSSTGSNGYTF
CDR3nt: TGCGCCAGCAAGTCGTCGACAGGGAGTAACGGCTACACCTTC

v_gene: TRBV15
abundance: many
j_gene: TRBJ2-1
d_gene: .
len: 14
CDR3aa: CATSRDMALNEQFF
CDR3nt: TGTGCCACCAGCAGAGATATGGCCCTCAATGAGCAGTTCTTC

v_gene: TRBV29-1
abundance: few
j_gene: TRBJ1-5
d_gene: .
len: 13
CDR3aa: CSVWEGGSQPQHF
CDR3nt: TGCAGCGTTTGGGAGGGCGGCTCTCAGCCCCAGCATTTT

v_gene: TRBV28
abundance: .
j_gene: TRBJ2-7
d_gene: TRBD2
len: 13
CDR3aa: CASCGGTLYEQYF
CDR3nt: TGTGCCAGCTGCGGGGGGACCCTTTACGAGCAGTACTTC

v_gene: TRBV14
abundance: many
j_gene: TRBJ1-1
d_gene: .
len: 15
CDR3aa: CASSPQGAWNTEAFF
CDR3nt: TGTGCCAGCAGCCCACAAGGGGCATGGAACACTGAAGCTTTCTTT

v_gene: TRBV28
abundance: .
j_gene: TRBJ1-5
d_gene: TRBD1
len: 15
CDR3aa: CASSPQGLNGQPQHF
CDR3nt: TGTGCCAGCAGCCCACAGGGGTTAAACGGGCAGCCCCAGCATTTT

v_gene: TRBV7-2
abundance: .
j_gene: TRBJ1-5
d_gene: .
len: 15
CDR3aa: CASSPVQGSNQPQHF
CDR3nt: TGTGCCAGCAGCCCCGTGCAGGGCAGCAATCAGCCCCAGCATTTT

v_gene: TRBV4-2
abundance: few
j_gene: TRBJ1-5
d_gene: .
len: 15
CDR3aa: CASSQAVGRGQPQHF
CDR3nt: TGTGCCAGCAGCCAAGCTGTAGGCAGGGGTCAGCCCCAGCATTTT

v_gene: TRBV5-6
abundance: .
j_gene: TRBJ2-1
d_gene: TRBD2
len: 16
CDR3aa: CASSFLRTSAYNEQFF
CDR3nt: TGTGCCAGCAGCTTCCTCCGGACTAGCGCCTACAATGAGCAGTTCTTC

v_gene: TRBV18
abundance: .
j_gene: TRBJ2-7
d_gene: .
len: 15
CDR3aa: CASSPITTGGNEQYF
CDR3nt: TGTGCCAGCTCACCTATTACAACAGGCGGCAACGAGCAGTACTTC

v_gene: TRBV19
abundance: .
j_gene: TRBJ2-5
d_gene: .
len: 16
CDR3aa: CATQDTGSWGRETQYF
CDR3nt: TGTGCCACCCAAGATACAGGGTCTTGGGGCAGGGAGACCCAGTACTTC

v_gene: TRBV2
abundance: many
j_gene: TRBJ2-5
d_gene: TRBD2
len: 14
CDR3aa: CARSSREGKETQYF
CDR3nt: TGTGCCAGGTCGTCGCGGGAGGGTAAAGAGACCCAGTACTTC

v_gene: TRBV25-1
abundance: few
j_gene: TRBJ2-7
d_gene: .
len: 14
CDR3aa: CASRGTTSGQEQYF
CDR3nt: TGTGCCAGCAGGGGGACCACCTCTGGACAGGAGCAGTACTTC

v_gene: TRBV29-1
abundance: few
j_gene: TRBJ1-1
d_gene: .
len: 13
CDR3aa: CSAHGGGGTEAFF
CDR3nt: TGCAGCGCCCACGGGGGGGGCGGAACTGAAGCTTTCTTT

v_gene: TRBV29-1
abundance: few
j_gene: TRBJ2-1
d_gene: TRBD1
len: 14
CDR3aa: CSAETGQGAREQFF
CDR3nt: TGCAGCGCAGAGACCGGACAGGGGGCACGGGAGCAGTTCTTC

v_gene: TRBV15
abundance: few
j_gene: TRBJ2-7
d_gene: TRBD1
len: 16
CDR3aa: CATKYGPGQGPYEQYF
CDR3nt: TGTGCCACCAAGTACGGCCCGGGACAGGGTCCCTACGAGCAGTACTTC

v_gene: TRBV5-4
abundance: few
j_gene: TRBJ2-1
d_gene: TRBD2
len: 15
CDR3aa: CASSYSGRSNNEQFF
CDR3nt: TGTGCCAGCAGCTATAGCGGGAGGAGTAACAATGAGCAGTTCTTC